The present T cell receptor beta chain was sequenced within a study of CD8+CD57+ T cells in acquired aplastic anemia. At the level of the study: Mean DNA quantity obtained from sorted CD4+ and CD8+ cells was about 3.2 ug.

Study-level results: Found in both controls and patients were around 30 CD8+ CDR3 sequences. Levels of CD8+ Simpson's diversity were not significantly distinct in patients versus controls.

The CDR3 sequence is 13 residues long. Germline V gene sequence: CDR1 SQVTM, CDR2 ANQGSEA. The ends were cut back, 6 bases at V and 2 bases at J, with 14 bases in the middle. Template material for TCR beta VDJ and CDR3 profiling consisted of genomic DNA. TCRdb redid the calling of the reads with MiXCR, one entry per CDR3 protein. Counted here are approximately 190,000 distinct CDR3 sequences, around 65% occurring once; the ten biggest clones make up approximately 44%. With regard to this clonotype: Its specificity is unknown.

The TCR originated in a human donor with severe aplastic anemia or a healthy control (not recorded which). The sequencing sample was made of sorted CD4+, CD8+, or CD8+CD57+ T cells (not recorded which) from PBMCs. This sequence joins TRBV29-1 and TRBJ2-7, with D maybe TRBD1 (6 bases). The CDR3: CSVDGTPAYEQYF. CDR3 coding DNA: TGCAGCGTAGACGGGACACCTGCCTACGAGCAGTACTTC.